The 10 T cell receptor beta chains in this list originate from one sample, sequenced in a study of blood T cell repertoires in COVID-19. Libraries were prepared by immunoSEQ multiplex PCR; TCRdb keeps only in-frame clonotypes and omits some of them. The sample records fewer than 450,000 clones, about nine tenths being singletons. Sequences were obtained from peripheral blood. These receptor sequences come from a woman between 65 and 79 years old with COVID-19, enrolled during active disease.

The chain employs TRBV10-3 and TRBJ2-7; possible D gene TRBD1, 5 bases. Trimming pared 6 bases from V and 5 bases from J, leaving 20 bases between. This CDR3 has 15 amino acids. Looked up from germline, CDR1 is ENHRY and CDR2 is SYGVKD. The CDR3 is CAISVGPGQRNEQYF. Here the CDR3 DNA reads TGTGCCATCAGCGTGGGGCCAGGGCAAAGGAACGAGCAGTACTTC.

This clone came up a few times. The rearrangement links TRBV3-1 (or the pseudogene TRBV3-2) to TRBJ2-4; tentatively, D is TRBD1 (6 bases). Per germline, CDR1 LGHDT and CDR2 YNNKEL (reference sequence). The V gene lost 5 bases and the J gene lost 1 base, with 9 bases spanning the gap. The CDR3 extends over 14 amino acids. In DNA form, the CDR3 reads TGTGCCAGCAGCACGCAGGGGGCCAAAAACATTCAGTACTTC. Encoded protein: CASSTQGAKNIQYF.

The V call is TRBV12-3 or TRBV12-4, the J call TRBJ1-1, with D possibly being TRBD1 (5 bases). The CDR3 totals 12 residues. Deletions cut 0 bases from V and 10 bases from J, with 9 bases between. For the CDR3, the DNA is TGTGCCAGCAGTTTAGCTCCCCAGGGAGCTTTCTTT. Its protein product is CASSLAPQGAFF.

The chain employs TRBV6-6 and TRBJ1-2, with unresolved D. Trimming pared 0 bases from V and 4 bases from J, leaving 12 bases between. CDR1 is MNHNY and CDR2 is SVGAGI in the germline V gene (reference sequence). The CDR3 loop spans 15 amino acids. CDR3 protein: CASSYSSGDSYGYTF. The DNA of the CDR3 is TGTGCCAGCAGTTACTCGAGCGGGGATAGCTATGGCTACACCTTC.

The chain's CDR3 is CASSDGWAYEQYF. In nucleotides, the CDR3 is TGTGCCAGCAGTGACGGTTGGGCATACGAGCAGTACTTC. The gene calls are TRBV6-2 or TRBV6-3 and TRBJ2-7; no clear D gene. The germline V gene has CDR1 MNHEY and CDR2 SVGEGT. The CDR3 is 13 residues long. V was clipped by 5 bases and J by 4 bases, with 12 bases between them.

CDR3 in amino acids: CASSLELGGTRALNIQYF. The CDR3 DNA sequence: TGTGCCAGCAGCTTAGAACTGGGGGGTACTAGGGCCCTTAACATTCAGTACTTC. The chain uses TRBV7-2 and TRBJ2-4, with a possible D match to TRBD2 (6 bases). The CDR3 is made up of 18 amino acids. Germline CDR1 SGHTA, CDR2 FQGNSA. V was clipped by 1 base and J by 7 bases, with 23 bases between them.

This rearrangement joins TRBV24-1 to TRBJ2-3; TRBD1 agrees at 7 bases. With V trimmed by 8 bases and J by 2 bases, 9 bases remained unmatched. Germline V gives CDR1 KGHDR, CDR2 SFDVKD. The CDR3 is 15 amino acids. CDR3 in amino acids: CATTSGTAPTDTQYF. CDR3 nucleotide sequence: TGTGCCACCACCTCCGGGACAGCACCCACAGATACGCAGTATTTT.

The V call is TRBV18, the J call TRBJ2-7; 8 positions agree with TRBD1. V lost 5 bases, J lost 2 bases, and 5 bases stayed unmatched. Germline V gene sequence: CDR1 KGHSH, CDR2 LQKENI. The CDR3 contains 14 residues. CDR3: CASSEPGQAYEQYF. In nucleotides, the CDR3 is TGTGCCAGCTCAGAACCGGGACAGGCCTACGAGCAGTACTTC.

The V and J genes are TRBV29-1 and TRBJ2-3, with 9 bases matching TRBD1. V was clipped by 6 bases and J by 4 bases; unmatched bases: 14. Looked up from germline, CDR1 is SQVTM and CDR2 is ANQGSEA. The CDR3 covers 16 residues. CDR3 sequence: CSVAGTGDRAADTQYF. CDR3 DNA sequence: TGCAGCGTAGCCGGTACGGGGGACAGGGCCGCAGATACGCAGTATTTT.

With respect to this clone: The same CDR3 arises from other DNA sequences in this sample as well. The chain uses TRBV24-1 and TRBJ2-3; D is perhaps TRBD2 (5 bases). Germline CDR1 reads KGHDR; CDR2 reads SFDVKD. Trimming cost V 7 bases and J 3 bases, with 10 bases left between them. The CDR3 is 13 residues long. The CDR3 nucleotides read TGTGCCACCAGGCCCTCGGGGACAGATACGCAGTATTTT. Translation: CATRPSGTDTQYF.